This passage covers 26 T cell receptor beta chains from one sample sequenced in a study of blood T cell repertoires in COVID-19. Using immunoSEQ multiplex PCR, the repertoire was profiled, and TCRdb retains in-frame clones only, with some absent. Found here are about 120,000 clones, approximately 85% of them singletons; the top ten hold approximately 11%. What was sequenced was peripheral blood. These receptors originate from a man older than 75 with acute or convalescent COVID-19.

The chain joins TRBV3-1 (or the pseudogene TRBV3-2) to TRBJ2-5, with 11 bases matching TRBD2. CDR1 is LGHDT, CDR2 YNNKEL, per germline (reference sequence). V shed 3 bases, J shed 1 base, and the junction held 7 bases outside the gene matches. This CDR3 is built from 17 residues. The DNA for the CDR3 is TGTGCCAGCAGCCACCCCGGACTAGCGGGTATCCAAGAGACCCAGTACTTC. It specifies CASSHPGLAGIQETQYF.

In this sample, this clone turned up a few times. The chain links TRBV25-1 to TRBJ1-5, with 7 bases lining up with TRBD1. CDR1 is MGHDK and CDR2 is SYGVNS in the germline V gene. This CDR3 is built from 13 residues. J lost 5 bases, V lost 4 bases, and 2 bases had no gene match. The CDR3 region has the DNA TGTGCCAGCAGTGGGACAGGAGATCAGCCCCAGCATTTT. Its translation is CASSGTGDQPQHF.

There are a few counts of this clone. The CDR3 DNA is TGTGCCAGCAGCTTACGGGCAGGGTCAGAGACCCAGTACTTC. It yields the protein CASSLRAGSETQYF. The gene calls are TRBV7-2 and TRBJ2-5; D possibly corresponds to TRBD1 (5 bases). The V and J ends lost 2 bases and 4 bases respectively, with 11 bases between them. CDR3 length equals 14 residues. Germline CDR1 reads SGHTA; CDR2 reads FQGNSA.

This clone was observed once. The chain uses TRBV7-9 and TRBJ1-2; 10 nucleotides align to TRBD1. The CDR3 covers 14 residues. V lost 4 bases to trimming and J lost 9 bases; unmatched junction nucleotides: 8. The germline V gene has CDR1 SEHNR and CDR2 FQNEAQ (reference sequence). In DNA, the CDR3 is TGTGCCAGCAGCTCCCGGACAGGGGGGGGTAGCTACACCTTC. Translating gives CASSSRTGGGSYTF. Using reference TRBV7-9 and TRBJ1-2 for the parts outside the CDR3, the full variable domain is DTGVSQNPRHKITKRGQNVTFRCDPISEHNRLYWYRQTLGQGPEFLTYFQNEAQLEKSRLLSDRFSAERPKGSFSTLEIQRTEQGDSAMYLCASSSRTGGGSYTFGSGTRLTVV.

The genes are TRBV13 and TRBJ1-5, with D possibly being TRBD1 (5 bases). V was trimmed by 3 bases and J by 3 bases, leaving 15 bases between them. Germline assignment: CDR1 PRHDT and CDR2 FYEKMQ (reference sequence). The CDR3 loop spans 16 amino acids. CDR3 amino acids: CASSFSRAGYNQPQHF. The DNA for the CDR3 is TGTGCCAGCAGCTTCTCCCGGGCAGGGTACAATCAGCCCCAGCATTTT.

The chain links TRBV16 to TRBJ1-6, with D perhaps TRBD1 (6 bases). This CDR3 region has 15 residues. Per germline, CDR1 KGHSY and CDR2 FQNENV. Trimming removed 5 bases from V and 6 bases from J, with 14 bases in between. Here the CDR3 reads CASSRRTDTNSPLHF. In DNA form, the CDR3 reads TGTGCCAGCAGCAGGCGGACAGATACTAATTCACCCCTCCACTTT.

The J gene is TRBJ2-7, the V gene TRBV5-4; D may be TRBD1 (6 bases). Germline-derived CDR1 and CDR2 are SGHNT and YYREEE (reference sequence). The length of the CDR3 is 15 residues. V was pared by 5 bases and J by 0 bases, with 15 bases between. DNA of the CDR3: TGTGCCAGCAGTGGGGCAGGGGTCAGCTCCTACGAGCAGTACTTC. Its translation is CASSGAGVSSYEQYF.

The rearrangement uses TRBV28 and TRBJ2-1, with TRBD1 identical over 10 bases. V shed 4 bases and J 5 bases; nucleotides not matched to a gene: 11. CDR1 and CDR2 from the germline V gene are MDHEN and SYDVKM. CDR3 size: 17 residues. Here the CDR3 DNA reads TGTGCCAGCAGTTCTCCGGGACAGGGGTTCAGGCACAATGAGCAGTTCTTC. Amino acids: CASSSPGQGFRHNEQFF.

The rearrangement joins TRBV7-9 to TRBJ1-6; D call uncertain. V gave up 6 bases and J gave up 7 bases, with 16 bases separating them. Germline V gene lookup returns CDR1 SEHNR and CDR2 FQNEAQ (reference sequence). CDR3 size: 15 residues. CDR3 in amino acids: CASSSPAGRNSPLHF. CDR3 nucleotide sequence: TGTGCCAGCAGTAGTCCAGCAGGCAGAAATTCACCCCTCCACTTT.

The rearrangement uses TRBV5-1 and TRBJ1-4; 8 bases agree with TRBD1. The V and J ends lost 4 bases and 8 bases, in that order; junction bases with no gene match: 7. Germline CDR1 SGHRS, CDR2 YFSETQ. The CDR3 extends over 14 amino acids. The CDR3 DNA reads TGCGCCAGCAGCGAACCGGGACAGGCGGAAAAACTGTTTTTT. Its protein is CASSEPGQAEKLFF. The full variable domain, rest sourced from reference TRBV5-1 and TRBJ1-4, is KAGVTQTPRYLIKTRGQQVTLSCSPISGHRSVSWYQQTPGQGLQFLFEYFSETQRNKGNFPGRFSGRQFSNSRSEMNVSTLELGDSALYLCASSEPGQAEKLFFGSGTQLSVL.

J is TRBJ2-5 and V is TRBV6-5, with a possible D match to TRBD1 (5 bases). V was pared by 4 bases and J by 4 bases, with 16 bases between. Germline loops: CDR1 MNHEY, CDR2 SVGAGI. CDR3 size: 15 residues. CDR3 sequence (DNA): TGTGCCAGCAGTTCCATCCAGGGCGTGACAGAGACCCAGTACTTC. It translates to CASSSIQGVTETQYF.

The V call is TRBV5-5, the J call TRBJ1-5; tentatively, D is TRBD1 (5 bases). The CDR3 length is 15 residues. Germline CDR1 SGHKS, CDR2 YYEKEE (reference sequence). V was pared by 0 bases and J by 4 bases, with 11 bases between. CDR3 region: CASSLGQGPNQPQHF. Written as DNA, the CDR3 is TGTGCCAGCAGCTTGGGGCAGGGTCCAAATCAGCCCCAGCATTTT.

The V and J genes are TRBV18 and TRBJ1-2, with no clear D. Germline V gene lookup returns CDR1 KGHSH and CDR2 LQKENI. The length of the CDR3 is 15 residues. The V and J ends lost 3 bases and 6 bases respectively, with 17 bases between them. For the CDR3, the DNA is TGTGCCAGCTCACCCCCCCCCAGCGGGGTAAATGGCTACACCTTC. This gives the protein CASSPPPSGVNGYTF. Drawing the rest from reference TRBV18 and TRBJ1-2, the complete variable domain is NAGVMQNPRHLVRRRGQEARLRCSPMKGHSHVYWYRQLPEEGLKFMVYLQKENIIDESGMPKERFSAEFPKEGPSILRIQQVVRGDSAAYFCASSPPPSGVNGYTFGSGTRLTVV.

The J gene is TRBJ2-2, the V gene TRBV6-2 or TRBV6-3; D might be TRBD1 (9 bases). Germline V gene lookup returns CDR1 MNHEY and CDR2 SVGEGT. This CDR3 contains 21 residues. The V end was cut by 6 bases, the J end by 4 bases, with 33 bases between. The CDR3 coding sequence is TGTGCCAGCAGCCCGATTGGAGCGGGAGAGTCGAACAGGGGGCTCACCGGGGAGCTGTTTTTT. Protein: CASSPIGAGESNRGLTGELFF.

The chain couples TRBV19 to TRBJ2-5; TRBD2 matches 8 bases. The CDR3 loop spans 14 amino acids. The junction had 5 bases not matched to a gene; V was cut back by 1 base and J by 7 bases. The germline V gene encodes CDR1 LNHDA and CDR2 SQIVND (reference sequence). CDR3 sequence (DNA): TGTGCCAGTAGTATAGCGGGGGGGGTTGCGACCCAGTACTTC. It is translated as CASSIAGGVATQYF.

The rearrangement joins TRBV5-4 to TRBJ1-2; D is perhaps TRBD1 (5 bases). The CDR3 extends over 14 amino acids. Germline V gene data show CDR1 as SGHNT and CDR2 as YYREEE (reference sequence). Trimming cost V 0 bases and J 8 bases, with 14 bases left between them. In nucleotides, the CDR3 is TGTGCCAGCAGCTTGGAGCAGGGTGGTTTGGGCTACACCTTC. This sequence encodes CASSLEQGGLGYTF.

The rearrangement uses TRBV5-1 and TRBJ2-1, with D possibly TRBD2 on 5 matching bases. CDR1 and CDR2 from the germline V gene are SGHRS and YFSETQ. Trimming stripped 0 bases from V and 3 bases from J, with 10 bases between. The CDR3 sequence is 15 residues long. The CDR3, as DNA: TGCGCCAGCAGCTTGGTAGCTGAGGGCTACAATGAGCAGTTCTTC. Its translation: CASSLVAEGYNEQFF.

The CDR3 spells CASSNYRVSGNEKLFF. In DNA form, the CDR3 reads TGTGCCAGTAGTAACTACAGGGTGTCGGGTAATGAAAAACTGTTTTTT. This chain uses TRBV19 with TRBJ1-4; possibly TRBD1 for D (6 bases). Germline-derived CDR1 and CDR2 are LNHDA and SQIVND (reference sequence). V dropped 4 bases and J dropped 4 bases, with 16 bases sitting between them. The CDR3 is 16 residues long.

The sample holds a few counts of this clone. The V and J genes are TRBV25-1 and TRBJ2-7; 7 bases are a match to TRBD1. J gave up 3 bases and V 3 bases, and 11 bases lay outside the gene matches. Germline CDR1 is MGHDK and CDR2 is SYGVNS. This CDR3 has 16 amino acids. CDR3 in DNA: TGTGCCAGCAGTGATCTGCGACAGGGAAGGGTCTACGAGCAGTACTTC. Amino acid sequence: CASSDLRQGRVYEQYF.

The CDR3 reads CASSPRTSEELFF. In DNA form, the CDR3 reads TGTGCCAGCAGCCCTAGAACTAGCGAGGAGCTGTTTTTT. The chain links TRBV14 to TRBJ2-2, with 7 bases aligning to TRBD2. CDR3 size: 13 residues. Trimming removed 4 bases from V and 10 bases from J; junction bases left unmatched: 6. Per germline, CDR1 SGHDN and CDR2 FVKESK.

The chain combines TRBV7-2 with TRBJ2-7; possibly TRBD1 for D (6 bases). The CDR3 covers 15 residues. CDR1 is SGHTA, CDR2 FQGNSA, per germline. The germline V and J ends were trimmed by 1 base and 1 base, with 11 bases remaining between them. CDR3 region: CASSLGQVLSYEQYF. DNA of the CDR3: TGTGCCAGCAGCTTAGGACAGGTCCTGTCCTACGAGCAGTACTTC.

The chain combines TRBV18 with TRBJ1-2, with TRBD1 matching over 7 bases. The CDR3 consists of 14 residues. V gave up 3 bases and J gave up 4 bases; unmatched junction bases: 5. Germline assignment: CDR1 KGHSH and CDR2 LQKENI. CDR3 bases: TGTGCCAGCTCACCCACAGGGGTACGCTATGGCTACACCTTC. It codes for CASSPTGVRYGYTF.

The chain combines TRBV5-4 with TRBJ1-2; no reliable D call. Per the germline V gene, CDR1 is SGHNT and CDR2 is YYREEE (reference sequence). V lost 0 bases, J lost 2 bases, and 5 bases lay in between. This CDR3 spans 13 amino acids. CDR3 in DNA: TGTGCCAGCAGCTTGGATTCAAACTATGGCTACACCTTC. Translating gives CASSLDSNYGYTF. The full variable domain, in which reference TRBV5-4 and TRBJ1-2 provide the parts outside the CDR3, is ETGVTQSPTHLIKTRGQQVTLRCSSQSGHNTVSWYQQALGQGPQFIFQYYREEENGRGNFPPRFSGLQFPNYSSELNVNALELDDSALYLCASSLDSNYGYTFGSGTRLTVV.

The chain employs TRBV14 and TRBJ1-3; D remains ambiguous. The CDR3 loop spans 18 amino acids. V lost 0 bases and J 5 bases, leaving 20 bases between the germline ends. CDR1 is SGHDN and CDR2 is FVKESK in the germline V gene. For the CDR3, the DNA is TGTGCCAGCAGCCAAGACCGCCTAGGCGAAGGAGGGCGAAACACCATATATTTT. This codes for CASSQDRLGEGGRNTIYF. Complete variable domain (other parts from reference TRBV14 and TRBJ1-3): EAGVTQFPSHSVIEKGQTVTLRCDPISGHDNLYWYRRVMGKEIKFLLHFVKESKQDESGMPNNRFLAERTGGTYSTLKVQPAELEDSGVYFCASSQDRLGEGGRNTIYFGEGSWLTVV.

The chain joins TRBV2 to TRBJ1-2, with a possible D match to TRBD1 (5 bases). Germline-derived CDR1 and CDR2 are SNHLY and FYNNEI. This CDR3 is 16 amino acids long. V lost 2 bases and J 7 bases, leaving 20 bases between the germline ends. DNA of the CDR3: TGTGCCAGCAGTGAATCAGTGGGGCGACAAAGGGGTGGCTACACCTTC. As protein: CASSESVGRQRGGYTF.

The V and J genes are TRBV5-6 and TRBJ2-7, with 8 nucleotides matching TRBD1. The CDR3 extends over 15 amino acids. Germline trimming cut 4 bases from V and 1 base from J; bases unmatched to any gene: 7. Germline CDR1 reads SGHDT; CDR2 reads YYEEEE. The chain's CDR3 is CASSPRRDRSYEQYF. The CDR3 DNA reads as TGTGCCAGCAGCCCACGACGGGACAGGTCCTACGAGCAGTACTTC.